These 8 T cell receptor beta chains originate from one sample sequenced in a study of shared clonotypes between healthy human individuals (dated by TCRdb to about 2020). To prepare the library, the immunoSEQ multiplex PCR assay was applied. The source is immuneACCESS, and TCRdb retained only in-frame sequences with V and J called. Part of the clones is not carried over; for the studies checked, unresolved V genes explain less than half of this, and the remainder is unexplained. Present in this sample are approximately 1,500,000 clones, under 99% of which were seen just once. Roughly 0.45% of the sample is in the top ten clones. Material for sequencing was naive CD4+ T cells sorted from blood. The cell subset or site label here, explained by the study, means: CD45RA+ positively selected. The receptors come from a man aged 30 to 39 in good health.

This rearrangement joins TRBV5-6 to TRBJ2-1, with D hard to call. In germline, CDR1 is SGHDT, CDR2 YYEEEE. V lost 0 bases and J 9 bases, leaving 13 bases between the germline ends. The CDR3 is 14 residues long. CDR3 sequence: CASSLGWVLSEQFF. The CDR3 DNA follows: TGTGCCAGCAGCTTGGGGTGGGTCTTGAGTGAGCAGTTCTTC.

J is TRBJ2-1 and V is TRBV18; D is possibly TRBD2 (5 bases). The CDR3 has 12 residues. Germline lookup yields CDR1 KGHSH and CDR2 LQKENI. Between the trimmed V and J ends, which lost 6 bases and 10 bases, there was a span of 13 bases. The CDR3 here is CASSLDSGEQFF. In DNA, the CDR3 is TGTGCCAGCTCCCTGGACTCTGGCGAGCAGTTCTTC.

The chain is built from TRBV10-2 and TRBJ2-7; D possibly corresponds to TRBD2 (5 bases). The V end was cut by 8 bases, the J end by 4 bases, with 12 bases between. The CDR3 runs to 12 residues. The germline gives CDR1 WSHSY, CDR2 SAAADI. CDR3 sequence (DNA): TGCGCCAGCGCGCCCGGAGGTTACGAGCAGTACTTC. Its translation: CASAPGGYEQYF.

The chain couples TRBV25-1 to TRBJ2-5; 7 bases align to TRBD2. The CDR3 has 14 residues. With 2 bases clipped from V and 2 bases from J, the junction kept 2 bases outside the gene matches. The V gene's germline CDR1 is MGHDK and CDR2 SYGVNS. In nucleotides, the CDR3 is TGTGCCAGCAGTGAAGGCGGGAGACAAGAGACCCAGTACTTC. Translation: CASSEGGRQETQYF. The entire variable domain, with the rest obtained from reference TRBV25-1 and TRBJ2-5, is as follows: EADIYQTPRYLVIGTGKKITLECSQTMGHDKMYWYQQDPGMELHLIHYSYGVNSTEKGDLSSESTVSRIRTEHFPLTLESARPSHTSQYLCASSEGGRQETQYFGPGTRLLVL.

This clone appeared a single time. The chain couples TRBV5-1 to TRBJ2-5; TRBD2 matches at 11 bases. The junction had 8 bases not matched to a gene; V was cut back by 4 bases and J by 3 bases. There are 16 residues in the CDR3. Per the germline V gene, CDR1 is SGHRS and CDR2 is YFSETQ. The CDR3 loop reads CASSAKLLAGEETQYF. The CDR3 bases are TGCGCCAGCAGCGCGAAGCTACTAGCGGGAGAAGAGACCCAGTACTTC.

This clone has a single count. The rearrangement uses TRBV6-5 and TRBJ1-2; D remains ambiguous. The CDR3 runs to 12 residues. CDR1 MNHEY and CDR2 SVGAGI come from the germline V gene. V lost 7 bases and J lost 8, with 14 bases in between. The CDR3 spells CASKMGALGYTF. CDR3 coding DNA: TGTGCCAGCAAGATGGGAGCGCTCGGCTACACCTTC.

In its sample, this clone was seen once. The V gene is TRBV18, the J gene TRBJ2-1, with 11 bases that match TRBD2. Germline values: CDR1 KGHSH, CDR2 LQKENI. With V trimmed by 3 bases and J by 9 bases, 10 bases remained unmatched. This CDR3 is built from 16 residues. CDR3 region: CASSPPILAGEGEQFF. CDR3 sequence (DNA): TGTGCCAGCTCACCGCCTATACTAGCGGGAGAAGGTGAGCAGTTCTTC.

A note on this clone: This CDR3 is also generated by other DNA sequences in the sample. V is TRBV10-3 and J is TRBJ1-2; D is unresolved. Germline V gene lookup returns CDR1 ENHRY and CDR2 SYGVKD. Trimming pared 6 bases from V and 1 base from J, leaving 6 bases between. The CDR3 contains 12 residues. CDR3 nucleotide sequence: TGTGCCATCAGAGACAATAACTATGGCTACACCTTC. This codes for CAIRDNNYGYTF.